The T cell receptor (beta chain) under discussion was sequenced for a study of cytomegalovirus exposure and HLA in healthy donors. In the PCR, 60 Vbeta and 13 Jbeta primers were used. Under the authors' procedure: Tens of millions of unique TCR beta chains, approximately 11 million of them shared, were counted by a later analysis. Measured with immunoSEQ multiplex PCR; TCRdb has only the in-frame clones, and not every one. V, J and clone size are taken as reported in that table, and D and trimming were inferred from the DNA itself. The sample lists roughly 100,000 clones; roughly 66% were seen once. A few counts support this clone. Its antigen is as yet unknown. Points from the study as a whole: Most TCR beta V segments were productive about 87% or about 30% of the time in an earlier analysis. According to reports, the classifier identified cytomegalovirus status with high specificity and sensitivity.

Per germline, CDR1 SEHNR and CDR2 FQNEAQ (reference sequence). This CDR3 contains 16 residues. Trimming removed 2 bases from V and 0 bases from J; junction bases left unmatched: 3. Sequencing was done on a sample of PBMCs. The chain recombines TRBV7-9 with TRBJ2-2; 7 bases fit TRBD1. The receptor was derived from a woman between 50 and 59 years old in good health and CMV-seronegative. The chain's CDR3 is CASSLRDSSNTGELFF. The DNA of the CDR3 is TGTGCCAGCAGCTTAAGGGACAGTTCGAACACCGGGGAGCTGTTTTTT.